This TCR beta chain was sequenced for a study of T cell responses to AZD1222 COVID-19 vaccine. The table came from immunoSEQ multiplex PCR; TCRdb's copy has only in-frame clones and leaves some out. The sample lists some 190,000 clones; around 90% were seen once. CDR1 is MNHEY, CDR2 SVGAGI, per germline. V dropped 2 bases and J dropped 1 base, with 15 bases sitting between them. The CDR3 contains 16 residues. The sequence was collected from an adult who received the AZD1222 COVID-19 vaccine. The material sequenced was peripheral blood, taken 28 days after the second AZD1222 dose. This chain uses TRBV6-5 with TRBJ2-7; D perhaps matches TRBD2 (7 bases). CDR3 protein: CASSYGGGGGSYEQYF. The CDR3 coding sequence is TGTGCCAGCAGTTACGGGGGGGGCGGAGGATCCTACGAGCAGTACTTC.